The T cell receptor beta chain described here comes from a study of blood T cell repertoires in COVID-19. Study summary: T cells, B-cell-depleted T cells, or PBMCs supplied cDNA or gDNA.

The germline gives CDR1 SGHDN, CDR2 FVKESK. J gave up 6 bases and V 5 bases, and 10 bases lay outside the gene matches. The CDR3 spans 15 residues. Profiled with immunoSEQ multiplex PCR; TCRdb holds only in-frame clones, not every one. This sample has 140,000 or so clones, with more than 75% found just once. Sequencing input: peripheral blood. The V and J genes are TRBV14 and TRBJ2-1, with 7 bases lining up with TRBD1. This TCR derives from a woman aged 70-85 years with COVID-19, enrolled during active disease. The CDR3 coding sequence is TGTGCCAGCAGCATACGACAGGGAAATAGCAATGAGCAGTTCTTC. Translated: CASSIRQGNSNEQFF.